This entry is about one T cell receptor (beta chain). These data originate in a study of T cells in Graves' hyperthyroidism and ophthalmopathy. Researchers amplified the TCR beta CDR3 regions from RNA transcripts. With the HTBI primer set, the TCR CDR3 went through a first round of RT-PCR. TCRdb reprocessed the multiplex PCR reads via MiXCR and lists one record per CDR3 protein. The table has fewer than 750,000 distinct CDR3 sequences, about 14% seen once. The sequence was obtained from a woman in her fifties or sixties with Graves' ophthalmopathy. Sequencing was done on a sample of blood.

The CDR3 nucleotides are TGTGCCAGCAACCCGGACAGCGATAATTCACCCCTCCACTTT. It translates to CASNPDSDNSPLHF. The chain joins TRBV6-2 or TRBV6-3 to TRBJ1-6, with D possibly being TRBD1 (6 bases). Between the trimmed V and J ends, which lost 7 bases and 5 bases, there was a span of 12 bases. CDR1 MNHEY and CDR2 SVGEGT come from the germline V gene. CDR3 length: 14 amino acids.